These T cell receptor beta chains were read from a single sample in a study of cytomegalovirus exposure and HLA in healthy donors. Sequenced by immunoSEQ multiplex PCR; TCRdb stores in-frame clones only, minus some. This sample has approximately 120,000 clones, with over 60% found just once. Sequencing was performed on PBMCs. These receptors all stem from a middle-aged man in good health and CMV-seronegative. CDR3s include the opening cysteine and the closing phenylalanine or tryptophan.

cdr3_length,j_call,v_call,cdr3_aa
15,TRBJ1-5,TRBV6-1,CASSELEYSNQPQHF
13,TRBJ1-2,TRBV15,CATSRDRNYGYTF
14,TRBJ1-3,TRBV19,CASSILDPGNTIYF
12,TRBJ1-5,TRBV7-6,CASRFPGGPQHF
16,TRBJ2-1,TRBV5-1,CASSRQPDRANDEQFF
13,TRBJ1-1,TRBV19,CASNYRGNTEAFF
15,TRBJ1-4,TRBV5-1,CASTPTGDDNEKLFF
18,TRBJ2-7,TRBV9,CASSVGPSRAGFSYEQYF
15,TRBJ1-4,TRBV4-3,CASSPRFGPNEKLFF
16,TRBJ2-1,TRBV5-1,CASSLESGRGYNEQFF
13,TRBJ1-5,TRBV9,CASSVDQGPPQHF
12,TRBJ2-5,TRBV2,CASSTEGAGIDF
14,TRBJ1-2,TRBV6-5,CASKRQGTNYGYTF
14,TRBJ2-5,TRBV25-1,CASSEEGDGETQYF
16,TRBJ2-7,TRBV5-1,CASNPGGWAGGYEQYF
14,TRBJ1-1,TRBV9,CASSAHHGGGEAFF
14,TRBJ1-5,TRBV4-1,CASSQVHSNQPQHF
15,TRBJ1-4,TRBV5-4,CASSWGQKVNEKLFF
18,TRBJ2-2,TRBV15,CATSRPWTSGGGTGELFF
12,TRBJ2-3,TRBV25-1,CASSYTGYTQYF
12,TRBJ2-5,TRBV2,CASSNSQETQYF
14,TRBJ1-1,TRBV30,CAWSGGGWDTEAFF
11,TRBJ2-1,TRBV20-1,CSAAGDNEQFF
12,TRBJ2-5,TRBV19,CASRGLAETQYF
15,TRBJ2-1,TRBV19,CASSTGTGGYNEQFF
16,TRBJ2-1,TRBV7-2,CASSLVSGGTYNEQFF
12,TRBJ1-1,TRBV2,CASILDRGAAFF
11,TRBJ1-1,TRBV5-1,CASRGETEAFF
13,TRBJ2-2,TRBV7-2,CASSFINTGELFF
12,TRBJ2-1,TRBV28,CASSYTRNEQFF
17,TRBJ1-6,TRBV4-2,CASSHETGVAYNSPLHF
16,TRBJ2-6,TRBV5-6,CASSLDRGLGANVLTF
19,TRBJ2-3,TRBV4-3,CASSPRASRGQGLPDTQYF
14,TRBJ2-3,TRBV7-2,CASSSRSNTDTQYF
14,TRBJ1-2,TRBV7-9,CASSFRGGNYGYTF
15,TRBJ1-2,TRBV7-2,CASSWDREANYGYTF
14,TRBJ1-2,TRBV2,CASSPDTFNYGYTF
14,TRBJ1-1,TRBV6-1,CASTLGARTTEAFF
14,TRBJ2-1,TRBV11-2,CASSLEYSFNEQFF
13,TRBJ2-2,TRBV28,CASSRDSTGELFF